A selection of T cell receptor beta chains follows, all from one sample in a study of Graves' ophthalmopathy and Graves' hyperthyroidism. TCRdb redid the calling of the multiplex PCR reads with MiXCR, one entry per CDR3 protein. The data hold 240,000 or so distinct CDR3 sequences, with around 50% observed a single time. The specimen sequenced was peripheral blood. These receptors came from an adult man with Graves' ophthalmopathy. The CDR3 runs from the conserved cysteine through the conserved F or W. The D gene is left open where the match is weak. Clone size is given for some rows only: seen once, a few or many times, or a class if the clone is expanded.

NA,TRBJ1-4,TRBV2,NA,CASRIGRNEKLFF
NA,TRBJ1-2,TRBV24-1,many,CATSLDGNYGYTF
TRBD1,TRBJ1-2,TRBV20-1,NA,CSARADRGYGYTF
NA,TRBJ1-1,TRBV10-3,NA,CAISEGLGTEAFF
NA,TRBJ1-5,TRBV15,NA,CATSRGESSNQPQHF
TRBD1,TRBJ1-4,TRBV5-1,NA,CASSQGTGTNEKLFF
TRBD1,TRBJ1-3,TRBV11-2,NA,CASSFAQGARWNSGNTIYF
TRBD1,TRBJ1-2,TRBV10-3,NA,CAISESRGPYGYTF
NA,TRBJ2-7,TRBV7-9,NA,CASSLVRESYEQYF
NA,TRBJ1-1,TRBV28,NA,CASSGTDSLNTEAFF
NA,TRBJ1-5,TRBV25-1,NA,CASSPVAGGSGQPQHF
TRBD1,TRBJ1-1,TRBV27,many,CASSFGQGGTEAFF
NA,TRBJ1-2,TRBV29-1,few,CSVEAGSSSDGYTF
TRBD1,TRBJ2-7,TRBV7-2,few,CASSLGQGETYEQYF
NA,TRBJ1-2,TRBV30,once,CAWSDRSYGYTF
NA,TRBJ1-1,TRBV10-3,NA,CAIRGGTEAFF
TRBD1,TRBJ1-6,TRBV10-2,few,CASSGPGQGASPLHF
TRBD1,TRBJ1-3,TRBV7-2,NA,CASSLAGQYSGNTIYF
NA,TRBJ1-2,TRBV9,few,CASSVDSNYGYTF
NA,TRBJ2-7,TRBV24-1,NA,CATSESGTSLYEQYF
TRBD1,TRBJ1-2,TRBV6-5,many,CASSGPDRGDYGYTF
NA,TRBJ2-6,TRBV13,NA,CASSTPGLLAGANVLTF
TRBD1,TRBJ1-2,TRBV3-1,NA,CASSQWTGDGYTF
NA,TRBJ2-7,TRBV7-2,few,CASSILYEQYF
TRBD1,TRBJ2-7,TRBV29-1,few,CSVDSGQGVAYEQYF
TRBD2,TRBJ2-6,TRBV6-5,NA,CASSTSGTSEFSGANVLTF
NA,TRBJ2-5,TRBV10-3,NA,CASSYSGQPKETQYF
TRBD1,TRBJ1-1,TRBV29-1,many,CSAETGMNTEAFF
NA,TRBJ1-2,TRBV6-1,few,CASSWDSYTF
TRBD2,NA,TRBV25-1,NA,CASSELTSGGTDTQYF
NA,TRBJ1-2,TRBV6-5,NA,CASSFASSFGDVDGYTF
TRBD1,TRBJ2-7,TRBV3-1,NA,CASSQFGQDEQYF
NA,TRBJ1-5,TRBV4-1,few,CASSQVHGQPQHF
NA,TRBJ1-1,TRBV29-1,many,CSVEWSRGTEAFF
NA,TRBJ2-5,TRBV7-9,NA,CASSLLGFGEETQYF
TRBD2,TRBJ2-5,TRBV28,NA,CASSLGRGGNQETQYF
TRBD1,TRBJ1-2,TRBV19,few,CASTLTGGHGYTF
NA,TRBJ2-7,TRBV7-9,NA,CASSSKRLAGNSYEQYF
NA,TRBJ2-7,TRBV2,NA,CASSESPGPYEQYF
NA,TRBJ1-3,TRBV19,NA,CASSTLDSGNTIYF
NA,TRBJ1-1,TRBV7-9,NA,CASSAQMNTEAFF
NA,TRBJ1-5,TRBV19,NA,CASSPVGRGQPQHF
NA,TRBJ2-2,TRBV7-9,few,CASSLNAGELFF
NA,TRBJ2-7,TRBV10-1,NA,CASRPRDSYEQYF
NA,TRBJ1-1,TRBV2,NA,CASSDRGVVTEAFF
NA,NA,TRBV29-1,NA,CSVNRDSHTDTQYF
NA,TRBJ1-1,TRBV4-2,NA,CASSQEGGQNTEAFF
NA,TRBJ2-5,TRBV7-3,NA,CASSPGTSVETQYF
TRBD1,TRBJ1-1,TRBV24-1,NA,CAWSRDSNTEAFF
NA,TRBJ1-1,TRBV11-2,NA,CASSHTYRGTEAFF
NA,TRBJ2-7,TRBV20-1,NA,CSATRDRIPSYEQYF